The 26 T cell receptor beta chains given below trace back to one sample, sequenced in a study of T cell clones after liver transplantation. Only in-frame clones appear in the TCRdb table, and some are missing; sequencing was by immunoSEQ multiplex PCR. The profile shows more than 75,000 clones, 80% to 85% of them singletons. Sequences were derived from CD4+ T cells from blood, sampled 45 to 46 months after liver transplant. The source of these receptors is a human patient who received a liver transplant. Among the T cells, some may be from the graft donor.

The chain employs TRBV2 and TRBJ1-1; D may be TRBD1 (5 bases). Trimming removed 5 bases from V and 5 bases from J, with 12 bases in between. Germline loops: CDR1 SNHLY, CDR2 FYNNEI. The CDR3 covers 13 residues. The CDR3 region has the DNA TGTGCCAGCAGTCCAACCAGGGAAACTGAAGCTTTCTTT. Translating it yields CASSPTRETEAFF.

The chain has TRBV16 and TRBJ2-5, with TRBD2 as a possible D gene (6 bases). The CDR3 is 12 residues long. Germline V gene sequence: CDR1 KGHSY, CDR2 FQNENV. The V end was cut by 3 bases, the J end by 5 bases, with 7 bases between. The CDR3 region has the DNA TGTGCCAGCAGCCAGGCGGGGGAGACCCAGTACTTC. This sequence encodes CASSQAGETQYF.

The rearrangement joins TRBV5-1 to TRBJ2-1; 12 bases map to TRBD2. Germline V gene data show CDR1 as SGHRS and CDR2 as YFSETQ. The CDR3 spans 15 residues. V trimming: 4 bases; J trimming: 5 bases; junction bases outside the gene matches: 4. CDR3 region: CASSPRTSGNNEQFF. The CDR3 coding sequence is TGCGCCAGCAGCCCAAGGACTAGCGGGAACAATGAGCAGTTCTTC.

The chain employs TRBV7-2 and TRBJ2-7; tentatively, D is TRBD1 or TRBD2 (5 bases each). CDR1 and CDR2 (germline): SGHTA, FQGNSA. V gave up 0 bases and J gave up 2 bases, with 14 bases separating them. This CDR3 has 16 residues. DNA for the CDR3: TGTGCCAGCAGCTTAGCGCCGGAGGCAGGGACCTACGAGCAGTACTTC. It yields the protein CASSLAPEAGTYEQYF.

V usage is TRBV19 and J usage is TRBJ2-1; unclear D gene. This CDR3 is built from 17 residues. Between the trimmed V and J ends, which lost 3 bases and 1 base, there was a span of 16 bases. Germline V gene sequence: CDR1 LNHDA, CDR2 SQIVND (reference sequence). In nucleotides, the CDR3 is TGTGCCAGTAGTATTCAGGCCACCCGCGTTTCCTACAATGAGCAGTTCTTC. It specifies CASSIQATRVSYNEQFF.

The V gene is TRBV2, the J gene TRBJ2-2; the D gene is possibly TRBD1 (5 bases). The CDR3 spans 14 residues. Trimming took off 5 bases at V and 5 bases at J, with 12 bases between the two ends. Germline V gene sequence: CDR1 SNHLY, CDR2 FYNNEI. Written as DNA, the CDR3 is TGTGCCAGCAGTAGCCAGGGTCTGACCGGGGAGCTGTTTTTT. Residues: CASSSQGLTGELFF. Variable domain in full (rest from reference TRBV2 and TRBJ2-2): EPEVTQTPSHQVTQMGQEVILRCVPISNHLYFYWYRQILGQKVEFLVSFYNNEISEKSEIFDDQFSVERPDGSNFTLKIRSTKLEDSAMYFCASSSQGLTGELFFGEGSRLTVL.

J is TRBJ2-7 and V is TRBV7-2; weak D call: TRBD2 (6 bases). Deletions cut 1 base from V and 4 bases from J, with 17 bases between. The CDR3 runs to 16 residues. Germline lookup yields CDR1 SGHTA and CDR2 FQGNSA. The CDR3 DNA sequence: TGTGCCAGCAGCTTAGGACCCGAGCGGGCATATTACGAGCAGTACTTC. Its protein is CASSLGPERAYYEQYF.

The genes are TRBV15 and TRBJ1-4, with D uncertain. This CDR3 region has 14 residues. With 7 bases removed from V and 5 bases from J, the gap between germline ends came to 14 bases. Germline-derived CDR1 and CDR2 are LNHNV and YYDKDF (reference sequence). CDR3 nucleotide sequence: TGTGCCACCACCCCGACCGGAGAGAATGAAAAACTGTTTTTT. Translated: CATTPTGENEKLFF.

This clone was seen a handful of times. Here the CDR3 reads CASSSSRVINQPQHF. CDR3 DNA: TGTGCCAGCAGTTCGTCGAGAGTGATCAATCAGCCCCAGCATTTT. The chain combines TRBV28 with TRBJ1-5; D ambiguous. CDR1 is MDHEN, CDR2 SYDVKM, per germline. The CDR3 is 15 residues long. The ends were cut back, 4 bases at V and 3 bases at J, with 13 bases in the middle.

The chain recombines TRBV5-1 with TRBJ2-1; the match to TRBD1 covers 8 bases. CDR3 length: 16 residues. Germline lookup yields CDR1 SGHRS and CDR2 YFSETQ. After removal of 0 bases from V and 7 bases from J, the junction contained 9 bases not matched to a gene. The CDR3 nucleotides are TGCGCCAGCAGCTTGGTAGTGGCAGGGGGCTGGAATGAGCAGTTCTTC. This translates into CASSLVVAGGWNEQFF. Looking up the rest from reference TRBV5-1 and TRBJ2-1 gives the full variable domain: KAGVTQTPRYLIKTRGQQVTLSCSPISGHRSVSWYQQTPGQGLQFLFEYFSETQRNKGNFPGRFSGRQFSNSRSEMNVSTLELGDSALYLCASSLVVAGGWNEQFFGPGTRLTVL.

The chain couples TRBV6-6 to TRBJ2-2; D possibly matches TRBD1 or TRBD2 (5 bases each). The CDR3 length is 13 residues. CDR1 is MNHNY and CDR2 is SVGAGI in the germline V gene (reference sequence). The V end lost 7 bases, the J end lost 3 bases, and 9 bases lay between the germline ends. In DNA form, the CDR3 reads TGTGCCAGCAAATTGGGGGACACCGGGGAGCTGTTTTTT. Translating it yields CASKLGDTGELFF.

The rearrangement joins TRBV28 to TRBJ2-7; maybe TRBD2 (7 bases). The germline V gene encodes CDR1 MDHEN and CDR2 SYDVKM. The CDR3 has 15 residues. The V end was cut by 2 bases, the J end by 1 base, with 12 bases between. The chain's CDR3 is CASSLGGGRSYEQYF. The DNA for the CDR3 is TGTGCCAGCAGTTTAGGGGGGGGGCGGTCCTACGAGCAGTACTTC.

The V gene is TRBV2, the J gene TRBJ2-3; D call uncertain. Germline CDR1 and CDR2: SNHLY and FYNNEI. The CDR3 is 15 amino acids. Trimming cost V 7 bases and J 2 bases, with 16 bases left between them. The CDR3 is CASKAGHRATDTQYF. The CDR3 bases are TGTGCCAGCAAGGCAGGTCACCGGGCCACAGATACGCAGTATTTT. The full variable domain, with the rest looked up from reference TRBV2 and TRBJ2-3, is EPEVTQTPSHQVTQMGQEVILRCVPISNHLYFYWYRQILGQKVEFLVSFYNNEISEKSEIFDDQFSVERPDGSNFTLKIRSTKLEDSAMYFCASKAGHRATDTQYFGPGTRLTVL.

Regarding this clone: The same CDR3 also results from other DNA sequences found in this sample. V and J are TRBV7-3 and TRBJ2-1, with 11 nucleotides matching TRBD2. There are 14 residues in the CDR3. Per the germline V gene, CDR1 is SGHTA and CDR2 is FQGTGA. Losses at the gene ends were 5 bases for V and 6 bases for J; bases not matched to a gene: 3. The CDR3 protein is CASSLAGGLNEQFF. In nucleotides, the CDR3 is TGTGCCAGCAGCCTAGCGGGGGGCCTCAATGAGCAGTTCTTC.

V and J are TRBV7-9 and TRBJ2-5, with 8 bases aligning to TRBD2. V lost 5 bases to trimming and J lost 0 bases; unmatched junction nucleotides: 8. This CDR3 comprises 16 residues. CDR1 and CDR2 (germline): SEHNR, FQNEAQ (reference sequence). CDR3 in DNA: TGTGCCAGCAGCCGGGGGGGCAAAGGGTACCAAGAGACCCAGTACTTC. It is translated as CASSRGGKGYQETQYF. Variable domain in full (rest from reference TRBV7-9 and TRBJ2-5): DTGVSQNPRHKITKRGQNVTFRCDPISEHNRLYWYRQTLGQGPEFLTYFQNEAQLEKSRLLSDRFSAERPKGSFSTLEIQRTEQGDSAMYLCASSRGGKGYQETQYFGPGTRLLVL.

The V call is TRBV28, the J call TRBJ2-1, with 12 bases aligning to TRBD2. The J segment lost 8 bases and the V segment lost 6 bases, leaving 8 bases of the junction unmatched. The germline gives CDR1 MDHEN, CDR2 SYDVKM. The CDR3 totals 15 residues. The CDR3 region has the DNA TGTGCCAGCAGGACACCTAGCGGGAGGGCCTATGAGCAGTTCTTC. Translating gives CASRTPSGRAYEQFF.

This clone is a singleton in its sample. This sequence joins TRBV7-3 and TRBJ2-2; 8 bases align to TRBD2. Germline V gene lookup returns CDR1 SGHTA and CDR2 FQGTGA. There are 16 residues in the CDR3. V lost 0 bases to trimming and J lost 2 bases; unmatched junction nucleotides: 2. This chain's CDR3 is CASSLTLAVNTGELFF. CDR3 in DNA: TGTGCCAGCAGCTTAACACTAGCGGTTAACACCGGGGAGCTGTTTTTT.

This clone has only one observation. The genes are TRBV6-1 and TRBJ2-5; D not resolved. CDR3 length: 12 residues. The germline V and J ends were trimmed by 1 base and 4 bases, with 4 bases remaining between them. From germline, CDR1 is MNHNS and CDR2 SASEGT. In nucleotides, the CDR3 is TGTGCCAGCAGTGAAGTAAGAGAGACCCAGTACTTC. Translated: CASSEVRETQYF.

The chain employs TRBV2 and TRBJ2-3; 11 positions agree with TRBD2. The CDR3 contains 17 residues. CDR1 is SNHLY, CDR2 FYNNEI, per germline. The V segment lost 6 bases and the J segment 4 bases; nucleotides outside the gene matches: 12. As DNA, the CDR3 is TGTGCCAGCAGCCGAACGGGACTAGCGGCCGTCCCAGATACGCAGTATTTT. This sequence encodes CASSRTGLAAVPDTQYF.

This clone was seen a handful of times. The genes are TRBV18 and TRBJ1-5; D uncertain. CDR1 KGHSH and CDR2 LQKENI come from the germline V gene. The CDR3 is made up of 14 amino acids. The germline V and J ends were trimmed by 2 bases and 3 bases, with 8 bases remaining between them. CDR3 protein: CASSPGYPNQPQHF. CDR3 bases: TGTGCCAGCTCACCAGGGTATCCCAATCAGCCCCAGCATTTT. Full variable domain (rest looked up from reference TRBV18 and TRBJ1-5): NAGVMQNPRHLVRRRGQEARLRCSPMKGHSHVYWYRQLPEEGLKFMVYLQKENIIDESGMPKERFSAEFPKEGPSILRIQQVVRGDSAAYFCASSPGYPNQPQHFGDGTRLSIL.

The V gene is TRBV7-2, the J gene TRBJ1-5; D might be TRBD1 (6 bases). The CDR3 is 15 amino acids. Trimming stripped 4 bases from V and 1 base from J, with 11 bases between. Germline loops: CDR1 SGHTA, CDR2 FQGNSA. The CDR3 DNA follows: TGTGCCAGCAGCTACAGGGCGGGGAGCAATCAGCCCCAGCATTTT. Residues: CASSYRAGSNQPQHF.

The chain couples TRBV30 to TRBJ2-3; TRBD2 might be the D (5 bases). V shed 1 base and J shed 2 bases, with 16 bases lying between them. This CDR3 contains 16 residues. Looked up from germline, CDR1 is GTSNPN and CDR2 is SVGIG (reference sequence). The CDR3 protein is CAWSELRRLATDTQYF. The CDR3 coding sequence is TGTGCCTGGAGTGAGTTGCGTAGGCTAGCCACAGATACGCAGTATTTT.

The chain carries TRBV19 and TRBJ2-7; 9 bases match TRBD2. The CDR3 is 15 residues long. The germline gives CDR1 LNHDA, CDR2 SQIVND (reference sequence). Trimming removed 2 bases from V and 1 base from J; junction bases left unmatched: 3. Written as DNA, the CDR3 is TGTGCCAGTAGTATAATGAGCGGGAGGTCCTACGAGCAGTACTTC. Translated: CASSIMSGRSYEQYF.

The chain recombines TRBV4-3 with TRBJ1-5; no firm D call. CDR3 size: 15 residues. V lost 0 bases and J 1 base, leaving 7 bases between the germline ends. The V gene's germline CDR1 is LGHNA and CDR2 YSLEER. The CDR3 region is CASSQDGYSNQPQHF. CDR3 coding DNA: TGCGCCAGCAGCCAAGATGGGTACAGCAATCAGCCCCAGCATTTT.

This sequence joins TRBV4-3 and TRBJ2-1; D is undetermined. Germline values: CDR1 LGHNA, CDR2 YSLEER. The V end was cut by 0 bases, the J end by 10 bases, with 13 bases between. The CDR3 is 14 residues long. DNA for the CDR3: TGCGCCAGCAGCCAAGATTACCTACCTTCGGAGCAGTTCTTC. Its translation: CASSQDYLPSEQFF.

This clone was detected ten times or more. The CDR3 nucleotides are TGCGCCAGCAGCCAGCCCGACAGGGAAGCTTTCTTT. Protein sequence: CASSQPDREAFF. This sequence joins TRBV5-1 and TRBJ1-1, with D perhaps TRBD1 (6 bases). Germline values: CDR1 SGHRS, CDR2 YFSETQ. Trimming stripped 4 bases from V and 8 bases from J, with 12 bases between. The CDR3 spans 12 residues.